Below are 27 T cell receptor beta chains sequenced from a single sample in a study of T-cell memory formation after mild COVID-19. TCRdb reprocessed the 5' RACE reads via MiXCR and lists one record per CDR3 protein. The data contain around 300,000 distinct CDR3 sequences, roughly 8.2% of them singletons. Sequenced: PBMCs or a T cell subset sorted from them (not recorded which). The receptor set was obtained from a man between 18 and 35 years old who had mild COVID-19 (a few samples of this study predate the infection). Cell type and time point are not known.

This clonotype was seen ten or more times. The chain is built from TRBV6-5 and TRBJ2-1, with a possible D match to TRBD2 (7 bases). This CDR3 comprises 14 residues. Germline CDR1 is MNHEY and CDR2 is SVGAGI. V shed 7 bases and J shed 7 bases, with 17 bases lying between them. The CDR3 DNA follows: TGTGCCAGCACGTCGGGGGGCCCCCGGAATGAGCAGTTCTTC. Protein sequence: CASTSGGPRNEQFF.

This clonotype has a handful of counts. J is TRBJ1-3 and V is TRBV7-9; D not certain. Looked up from germline, CDR1 is SEHNR and CDR2 is FQNEAQ (reference sequence). V was shortened by 4 bases and J by 1 base, with 8 bases between the two germline ends. The CDR3 runs to 14 residues. The CDR3 here is CASSSNLSGNTIYF. In DNA, the CDR3 is TGTGCCAGCAGCTCCAATCTATCTGGAAACACCATATATTTT.

The rearrangement joins TRBV6-5 to TRBJ2-1, with TRBD2 as a possible D gene (5 bases). CDR1 and CDR2 (germline): MNHEY, SVGAGI. V lost 10 bases and J 5 bases, leaving 15 bases between the germline ends. CDR3 length: 13 amino acids. CDR3 protein: CATLATRNNEQFF. The CDR3 bases are TGTGCCACCCTAGCTACTCGTAACAATGAGCAGTTCTTC.

V is TRBV11-3 and J is TRBJ2-2; TRBD1 matches at 7 bases. J was trimmed by 2 bases and V by 1 base; bases with no gene match: 7. The length of the CDR3 is 17 residues. Germline CDR1 and CDR2: SGHNT and YENEEA. CDR3 DNA sequence: TGTGCCAGCAGCTTAGGAACCGGGACAGACAACACCGGGGAGCTGTTTTTT. Its protein product is CASSLGTGTDNTGELFF.

This chain connects TRBV18 to TRBJ1-1; D is perhaps TRBD1 (5 bases). V was clipped by 1 base and J by 4 bases, with 16 bases between them. The V gene's germline CDR1 is KGHSH and CDR2 LQKENI. This CDR3 contains 16 residues. The CDR3 is CASSPRNIVGGTEAFF. The CDR3 region has the DNA TGTGCCAGCTCACCACGGAACATAGTCGGGGGCACTGAAGCTTTCTTT.

In the case of this clonotype: The germline gene is not matched at one end of the junction; a read error may be the cause. V usage is TRBV20-1 and J usage is TRBJ1-5, with unresolved D. The length of the CDR3 is 11 residues. The germline V gene encodes CDR1 DFQATT and CDR2 SNEGSKA (reference sequence). This CDR3 reads CSAGDYQPQHF. In DNA, the CDR3 is TGCAGTGCTGGAGATTATCAGCCCCAGCATTTT.

This chain joins TRBV7-2 and TRBJ1-2; TRBD1 is a possible D gene (5 bases). CDR3 size: 16 residues. Trimming stripped 5 bases from V and 0 bases from J, with 16 bases between. Germline V lookup: CDR1 SGHTA, CDR2 FQGNSA. The CDR3 is CASSLWGGGANYGYTF. CDR3 in DNA: TGTGCCAGCAGCCTATGGGGCGGAGGGGCTAACTATGGCTACACCTTC.

This clonotype appeared a few times. The V call is TRBV5-1, the J call TRBJ1-1; the D is unclear. The V end lost 0 bases, the J end lost 3 bases, and 9 bases lay between the germline ends. The CDR3 is made up of 14 amino acids. The germline V gene has CDR1 SGHRS and CDR2 YFSETQ. CDR3 loop: CASSLGVRDTEAFF. The CDR3 DNA is TGCGCCAGCAGCTTGGGCGTTAGGGACACTGAAGCTTTCTTT.

This clonotype was recorded many times. The chain employs TRBV24-1 and TRBJ2-5; TRBD1 agrees at 8 bases. V dropped 5 bases and J dropped 7; count of bases not matched to a gene: 5. Germline CDR1 KGHDR, CDR2 SFDVKD. The CDR3 is made up of 13 amino acids. CDR3 DNA sequence: TGTGCCACCAGTGCCTCTGACAGGGGGACCCAGTACTTC. Translation: CATSASDRGTQYF.

The V gene is TRBV6-1, the J gene TRBJ1-2, with 7 bases aligning to TRBD1. The V and J ends lost 1 base and 8 bases, in that order; junction bases with no gene match: 10. Germline V gives CDR1 MNHNS, CDR2 SASEGT. The CDR3 has 15 residues. The DNA for the CDR3 is TGTGCCAGCAGTGAAGTTGGGACAGCCAAGGAGGGCTACACCTTC. It encodes CASSEVGTAKEGYTF.

This clonotype was counted a few times. The J gene is TRBJ2-7, the V gene TRBV5-4; perhaps TRBD1 as D (6 bases). V was pared by 4 bases and J by 2 bases, with 13 bases between. CDR3 length equals 14 residues. Germline V gene sequence: CDR1 SGHNT, CDR2 YYREEE (reference sequence). The CDR3 DNA reads as TGTGCCAGCAGCCGACAGGTTTCTCCCTACGAGCAGTACGTC. Protein sequence: CASSRQVSPYEQYV.

Only a few counts were recorded for this clonotype. The chain links TRBV2 to TRBJ1-5, with a possible D match to TRBD1 (6 bases). Germline V CDR1 and CDR2: SNHLY, FYNNEI. The CDR3 extends over 14 amino acids. V was trimmed by 5 bases and J by 5 bases, leaving 13 bases between them. The CDR3 protein is CASSPTGSHQPQHF. The DNA for the CDR3 is TGTGCCAGCAGTCCTACAGGGTCCCATCAGCCCCAGCATTTT.

This clonotype has more than one count but fewer than ten. V gene TRBV5-1 combines with J gene TRBJ1-1; 7 bases are shared with TRBD1. Germline trimming cut 4 bases from V and 5 bases from J; bases unmatched to any gene: 5. The CDR3 loop spans 13 amino acids. The V gene's germline CDR1 is SGHRS and CDR2 YFSETQ. CDR3 sequence: CASSQQGQTEAFF. The CDR3 DNA reads as TGCGCCAGCAGCCAACAGGGGCAAACTGAAGCTTTCTTT.

This clonotype has a count of ten or more. The V and J genes are TRBV20-1 and TRBJ2-7, with TRBD2 identical over 9 bases. The CDR3 covers 13 residues. Germline lookup yields CDR1 DFQATT and CDR2 SNEGSKA (reference sequence). The V segment lost 1 base and the J segment 3 bases; nucleotides outside the gene matches: 1. The CDR3 loop reads CSARGTSDYEQYF. CDR3 nucleotides: TGCAGTGCTAGAGGGACTAGCGACTACGAGCAGTACTTC.

The rearrangement uses TRBV20-1 and TRBJ1-2; D might be TRBD1 (5 bases). Germline lookup yields CDR1 DFQATT and CDR2 SNEGSKA (reference sequence). V dropped 3 bases and J dropped 7 bases, with 12 bases sitting between them. CDR3 length: 12 amino acids. For the CDR3, the DNA is TGCAGTGCTAGCAGGGTAGAGGGTGGCTACACCTTC. Translated, it gives CSASRVEGGYTF.

This clonotype was recorded a few times. V is TRBV3-1 and J is TRBJ2-3; no firm D call. This CDR3 region has 14 residues. The germline gives CDR1 LGHDT, CDR2 YNNKEL (reference sequence). V lost 3 bases to trimming and J lost 2 bases, with 9 bases between them. The CDR3: CASSHHTPTDTQYF. The CDR3 DNA is TGTGCCAGCAGCCATCATACCCCCACAGATACGCAGTATTTT.

The rearrangement uses TRBV27 and TRBJ2-2, with 7 bases that match TRBD1. V shed 5 bases, J shed 2 bases, and the junction held 11 bases outside the gene matches. CDR3 length: 17 amino acids. The germline V gene has CDR1 MNHEY and CDR2 SMNVEV (reference sequence). CDR3 nucleotide sequence: TGTGCCAGCAGTCAATTGGGGCAGGGGGAAAACACCGGGGAGCTGTTTTTT. Encoded protein: CASSQLGQGENTGELFF.

This clonotype was found a few times. The rearrangement links TRBV11-2 to TRBJ2-1; no reliable D call. Germline V gives CDR1 SGHAT, CDR2 FQNNGV. V shed 4 bases and J shed 9 bases, with 13 bases lying between them. CDR3 length: 13 amino acids. CDR3 coding DNA: TGTGCCAGCAGCTCGATACATGTGGGTGAGCAGTTCTTC. Its protein is CASSSIHVGEQFF.

This clonotype has a count of ten or more. This chain joins TRBV4-3 and TRBJ2-2; 8 positions match TRBD1. CDR3 length: 15 residues. With V trimmed by 4 bases and J by 3 bases, 4 bases remained unmatched. Germline CDR1 reads LGHNA; CDR2 reads YSLEER. CDR3 loop: CASSLDRGDTGELFF. In DNA, the CDR3 is TGCGCCAGCAGCCTCGACAGGGGAGACACCGGGGAGCTGTTTTTT.

This clonotype was seen ten or more times. The chain links TRBV6-5 to TRBJ2-7, with 8 positions matching TRBD2. After removal of 9 bases from V and 1 base from J, the junction contained 11 bases not matched to a gene. CDR3 length: 15 residues. Per germline, CDR1 MNHEY and CDR2 SVGAGI. CDR3 sequence: CASPWPRGRSYEQYV. The CDR3 DNA reads TGTGCCAGTCCCTGGCCTCGCGGGAGGTCCTACGAGCAGTACGTC.

The table lists this clonotype with a few counts. V usage is TRBV27 and J usage is TRBJ2-7; weak D call: TRBD2 (6 bases). Trimming took off 1 base at V and 4 bases at J, with 11 bases between the two ends. The CDR3 sequence is 14 residues long. Germline V gives CDR1 MNHEY, CDR2 SMNVEV (reference sequence). CDR3 loop: CASSLYSREYEQYF. The CDR3 DNA follows: TGTGCCAGCAGTTTATACAGCCGGGAGTACGAGCAGTACTTC.

This clonotype was seen only a few times. The rearrangement joins TRBV10-2 to TRBJ2-3; 7 positions agree with TRBD2. The length of the CDR3 is 14 residues. Looked up from germline, CDR1 is WSHSY and CDR2 is SAAADI. Trimming removed 6 bases from V and 0 bases from J; junction bases left unmatched: 3. In nucleotides, the CDR3 is TGCGCCAGCAGGGGAGGGAGGAGCACAGATACGCAGTATTTT. Translating it yields CASRGGRSTDTQYF.

A few counts support this clonotype. The gene calls are TRBV6-2 or TRBV6-3 and TRBJ2-7; D uncertain. CDR3 size: 15 residues. Germline CDR1 MNHEY, CDR2 SVGEGT. Trimming stripped 5 bases from V and 0 bases from J, with 14 bases between. CDR3 in amino acids: CASSPPGYSSYEQYV. CDR3 sequence (DNA): TGTGCCAGCAGTCCCCCCGGTTACAGCTCCTACGAGCAGTACGTC.

This clonotype was seen at least ten times. The chain combines TRBV7-9 with TRBJ2-2; D is ambiguous. CDR1 SEHNR and CDR2 FQNEAQ come from the germline V gene (reference sequence). The V end was cut by 5 bases, the J end by 6 bases, with 10 bases between. The length of the CDR3 is 13 residues. CDR3 nucleotides: TGTGCCAGCAGCACCTTTGACGCCGGGGAGCTGTTTTTT. Amino acids: CASSTFDAGELFF.

This clonotype showed up just a few times. The rearrangement uses TRBV28 and TRBJ2-7; 7 nucleotides align to TRBD1. The germline V gene has CDR1 MDHEN and CDR2 SYDVKM. This CDR3 region has 15 residues. The V gene end was trimmed by 8 bases and the J gene end by 5 bases; junction bases not matched to a gene: 15. The DNA of the CDR3 is TGTGCCAGCGCGGCTCGGGACAGTTTTTTTGACGAGCAGTACGTC. This encodes CASAARDSFFDEQYV.

This clonotype was seen at least ten times. This chain joins TRBV5-1 and TRBJ2-3, with D possibly being TRBD2 (5 bases). CDR3 size: 15 residues. Trimming stripped 3 bases from V and 4 bases from J, with 15 bases between. Germline V lookup: CDR1 SGHRS, CDR2 YFSETQ. CDR3 sequence reads: CASSYGLFPPDTQYF. CDR3 bases: TGCGCCAGCAGCTATGGACTTTTCCCCCCAGATACGCAGTATTTT. The full variable domain, completed using reference TRBV5-1 and TRBJ2-3, is KAGVTQTPRYLIKTRGQQVTLSCSPISGHRSVSWYQQTPGQGLQFLFEYFSETQRNKGNFPGRFSGRQFSNSRSEMNVSTLELGDSALYLCASSYGLFPPDTQYFGPGTRLTVL.

This clonotype has only a few counts. The V call is TRBV12-3 or TRBV12-4, the J call TRBJ2-7; D call uncertain. The CDR3 is made up of 13 amino acids. V lost 1 base to trimming and J lost 6 bases, with 10 bases between them. The CDR3 is CASSLVPGFEQYV. In nucleotides, the CDR3 is TGTGCCAGCAGTTTAGTTCCGGGTTTCGAGCAGTACGTC.